This T cell receptor (beta chain) was sequenced in a study of T-cell reconstitution after alpha-beta-depleted transplantation in children. The V and J ends lost 6 bases and 8 bases respectively, with 13 bases between them. The CDR3 length is 11 residues. CDR1 DFQATT and CDR2 SNEGSKA come from the germline V gene (reference sequence). Details on this clonotype: No antigen is known for it. Being one base from a much bigger clone, this may be a read error. This is likely a read error, given that the CDR3 carries no conserved phenylalanine or tryptophan at its end.

Overall study findings and caveats: Reportedly, alpha-beta T cells present about two months post-transplant originated from several hundred expanded clones of graft origin. T-cell numbers and diversity, one year after transplant, stemmed largely from T cells that were newly produced. The high TCRbeta diversity at day 60 in some patients came from surviving recipient T cells and thymic progenitors.

Molecular barcoding with unique molecular identifiers was used for the TCRbeta library. TCRdb used MiXCR to reprocess the PCR reads, holding one entry per CDR3 protein. The sample contains about 200,000 distinct CDR3 sequences, 6.3% of which appear only once. The source was PBMCs, collected before TCRalphabeta/CD19-depleted stem cell transplant. This TCR was sampled from a girl in the first two years of life with combined immunodeficiency, due to receive a stem cell transplant. The chain links TRBV20-1 to TRBJ1-2, with D possibly matching TRBD1 (6 bases). The CDR3 loop reads CSAFRGSGYTY. The CDR3 DNA sequence: TGCAGTGCCTTCAGGGGAAGCGGCTACACCTAC.